This TCR beta chain was recorded in a study of blood T cell repertoires in COVID-19. Study at large: Researchers got acute and convalescent COVID-19 samples from the United States, Italy and Spain. T cells, B-cell-depleted T cells, or PBMCs provided the cDNA or gDNA that served as material.

As originally analysed: The authors estimated nucleated cell counts from reference gene primer amplification. TCRdb's copy holds only in-frame clones and misses some; the assay was immunoSEQ multiplex PCR. The D gene and trimming were derived from the DNA, and the V and J assignments and clone size from that table. This sample has around 56,000 clones, with about nine tenths found just once. CDR1 is SGDLS and CDR2 is YYNGEE in the germline V gene. V was pared by 0 bases and J by 7 bases, with 14 bases between. The CDR3 loop spans 14 amino acids. The chain carries TRBV9 and TRBJ2-7; maybe TRBD1 (6 bases). Input material: peripheral blood. The clonotype was recovered from a man at least 80 years old with acute or convalescent COVID-19. DNA of the CDR3: TGTGCCAGCAGCGTAGATCGGATAGGGGGTGAGCAGTACTTC. This sequence encodes CASSVDRIGGEQYF.